This TCR beta chain is drawn from a study of low-dose radiotherapy and immunotherapy resistance in tumors. The wider study: Cohort 1 patients were irradiated with 0.5 Gy fractions every 2 weeks to 6.5 Gy total.

Eligibility criteria specified advanced solid malignancies devoid of tumor-infiltrating lymphocytes. This CDR3 region has 13 residues. Trimming shortened V by 5 bases and J by 7 bases, and 15 bases separated the two germline ends. Germline values: CDR1 DFQATT, CDR2 SNEGSKA (reference sequence). Alpha- and beta-chain coverage of first-strand cDNA came from TRAV- and TRBV-specific primers. With a constant-region primer and a V-primer adapter, TCRs were subjected to 20 PCR cycles of amplification. mRNA, after isolation, was amplified by in vitro transcription. One entry per CDR3 protein results from TCRdb running MiXCR on the reads. The profile shows under 20,000 distinct CDR3 sequences, around 72% of them singletons.

The clonotype originates from a human donor with advanced metastatic prostate, ovarian, gallbladder or colorectal cancer (not recorded which). This table probably holds off-target reads from a library built for another chain. The chain recombines TRBV20-1 with TRBJ2-1, with a tentative D call TRBD2 (6 bases). The CDR3: CSAPPTSYNEQFF. For the CDR3, the DNA is TGCAGTGCTCCACCGACTAGTTATAATGAGCAGTTCTTC.